This TCR beta chain was recorded in a study of identical twins. Study-wide results and limits: Twins' surplus sharing was weaker for beta out-of-frame sequences. Models underestimated how often monozygotic twins shared out-of-frame TCR alpha.

Concerning this clonotype itself: The antigen is unknown.

cDNA carried unique molecular identifiers, and a universal primer site was added by template switching. TCRdb recomputed calls from the 5' RACE reads with MiXCR, one row per CDR3 protein. The data contain a few hundred thousand distinct CDR3 sequences, 6.5% to 9.5% of them singletons. These sequences were also reported in another study, on yellow fever vaccine responses in identical twins.

This clonotype originated in a woman in her late teens or twenties in good health. What was sequenced was memory (CD45RO+) T cells sorted from blood.

CDR3 coding DNA: TGTGCCAGCAGTTCAGGGGGCGAGGCAGATACGCAGTATTTT. Its translation is CASSSGGEADTQYF. The J gene is TRBJ2-3, the V gene TRBV28; 8 bases align to TRBD1. This CDR3 is 14 amino acids long. V was clipped by 4 bases and J by 4 bases; unmatched bases: 4. Per the germline V gene, CDR1 is MDHEN and CDR2 is SYDVKM.